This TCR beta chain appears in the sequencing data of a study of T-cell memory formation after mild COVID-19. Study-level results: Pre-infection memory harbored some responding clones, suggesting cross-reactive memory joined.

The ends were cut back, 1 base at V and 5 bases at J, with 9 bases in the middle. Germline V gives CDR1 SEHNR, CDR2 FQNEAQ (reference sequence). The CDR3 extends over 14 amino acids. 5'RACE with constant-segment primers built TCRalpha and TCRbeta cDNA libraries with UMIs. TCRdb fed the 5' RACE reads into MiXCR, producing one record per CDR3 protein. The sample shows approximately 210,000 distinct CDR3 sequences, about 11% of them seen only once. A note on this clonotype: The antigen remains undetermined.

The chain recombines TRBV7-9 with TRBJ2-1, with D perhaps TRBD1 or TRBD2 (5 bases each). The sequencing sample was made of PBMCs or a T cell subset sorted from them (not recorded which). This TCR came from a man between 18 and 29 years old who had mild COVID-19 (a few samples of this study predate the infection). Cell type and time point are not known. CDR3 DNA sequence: TGTGCCAGCAGCTTAGGGGGGATCAACAATGAGCAGTTCTTC. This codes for CASSLGGINNEQFF.